This record looks at one T cell receptor beta chain sequence and its context. Primers: 60 Vbeta forward and 13 Jbeta reverse. Profiling relied on immunoSEQ multiplex PCR, and the TCRdb table lists in-frame clones only, not all of them. The repertoire holds fewer than 130,000 clones, with over 65% as singletons. This entry comes from a study of cytomegalovirus exposure and HLA in healthy donors. The CDR3 consists of 15 residues. The ends were cut back, 0 bases at V and 2 bases at J, with 8 bases in the middle. Looked up from germline, CDR1 is LGHNA and CDR2 is YSLEER. The sequence derives from a woman aged 25-40 years in good health and CMV-seronegative. The rearrangement links TRBV4-3 to TRBJ2-1; weak D call: TRBD1 (6 bases). Source material: PBMCs. The CDR3 sequence is CASSQDEGAYNEQFF. The CDR3 DNA is TGCGCCAGCAGCCAAGATGAGGGGGCCTACAATGAGCAGTTCTTC.